This TCR beta chain was observed in a study of high-grade serous ovarian cancer treatment subgroups. The CDR3 length is 15 residues. The ends lost 4 bases at V and 3 bases at J; junction bases unmatched: 6. The germline CDR1 and CDR2 sequences are SGDLS and YYNGEE. Tumor samples were taken before definitive surgery or chemotherapy. Clones were read by immunoSEQ multiplex PCR, and TCRdb kept only the in-frame ones, dropping some. Of about 6,800 clones in the sample, about 80% were seen once. The V gene is TRBV9, the J gene TRBJ2-3; 9 bases map to TRBD1. The sequence was obtained from a human donor with high-grade serous ovarian cancer. Material: tumor tissue. Written as DNA, the CDR3 is TGTGCCAGCAGCCCCCGGGACAGGGTAACAGATACGCAGTATTTT. This encodes CASSPRDRVTDTQYF.